Following are 16 T cell receptor beta chains from one sample sequenced in a study of T cell responses to AZD1222 COVID-19 vaccine (dated by TCRdb to the early 2020s). Taken with the paper, the label for time point translates to: baseline before first vaccination. The method behind the library was the immunoSEQ multiplex PCR assay. Not all clones reach the TCRdb copy of this immuneACCESS table, which keeps in-frame sequences only. Checked studies attribute under half of the gap to unresolved V genes and leave the rest unexplained. This sample gives 150,000 or so clones in total; around nine tenths of them show up just once. Under 5.5% of the sample comes from the top ten. The specimen was peripheral blood, collected on day 0 of AZD1222 vaccination. These receptors were collected from an adult in good health.

V gene TRBV19 combines with J gene TRBJ2-1; possible D gene TRBD1, 5 bases. The CDR3 sequence is 15 residues long. Trimming shortened V by 0 bases and J by 6 bases, and 12 bases separated the two germline ends. CDR1 and CDR2 (germline): LNHDA, SQIVND (reference sequence). DNA of the CDR3: TGTGCCAGTAGTATAGATCATAGGGGAAGCAATGAGCAGTTCTTC. Translation gives CASSIDHRGSNEQFF.

V usage is TRBV11-2 and J usage is TRBJ2-7; 11 bases line up with TRBD1. There are 16 residues in the CDR3. Germline V gene data show CDR1 as SGHAT and CDR2 as FQNNGV. Unmatched junction bases numbered 8, after V lost 0 bases and J lost 7 bases. The DNA of the CDR3 is TGTGCCAGCAGCTTAGATCCTGGACAGGGGGCTTGGGAGCAGTACTTC. It specifies CASSLDPGQGAWEQYF.

The chain employs TRBV28 and TRBJ1-4, with a weak D call TRBD1 (5 bases). The CDR3 has 15 residues. Trimming removed 3 bases from V and 2 bases from J, with 10 bases in between. CDR1 is MDHEN, CDR2 SYDVKM, per germline. The CDR3 coding sequence is TGTGCCAGCAGTTTCCACGGGACCACTAATGAAAAACTGTTTTTT. This encodes CASSFHGTTNEKLFF.

The rearrangement joins TRBV19 to TRBJ1-5, with 7 bases fitting TRBD1. This CDR3 comprises 15 residues. Germline V lookup: CDR1 LNHDA, CDR2 SQIVND (reference sequence). The trim removed 3 bases at V and 6 bases at J, leaving 8 bases unmatched. The CDR3 here is CASSIGQVPSQPQHF. The CDR3 bases are TGTGCCAGTAGTATTGGACAGGTTCCAAGTCAGCCCCAGCATTTT.

This chain links TRBV27 with TRBJ2-3; TRBD2 agrees at 7 bases. V lost 4 bases to trimming and J lost 2 bases; unmatched junction nucleotides: 9. The CDR3 totals 16 residues. CDR1 is MNHEY and CDR2 is SMNVEV in the germline V gene (reference sequence). The CDR3 coding sequence is TGTGCCAGCAGTTCCATAACTAGCGTGGTCACAGATACGCAGTATTTT. Amino acid sequence: CASSSITSVVTDTQYF.

The rearrangement links TRBV7-8 to TRBJ2-1; no clear D. The V end was cut by 10 bases, the J end by 9 bases, with 10 bases between. The germline V gene encodes CDR1 SGHVS and CDR2 FQNEAQ. CDR3 length: 10 amino acids. The CDR3 nucleotides read TGTGCCATCCCCCACGGTGAGCAGTTCTTC. Amino acid sequence: CAIPHGEQFF.

This clone appeared a single time. The V and J genes are TRBV27 and TRBJ2-7; 11 bases map to TRBD1. The CDR3 is made up of 15 amino acids. Unmatched junction bases numbered 5, after V lost 5 bases and J lost 2 bases. Germline-derived CDR1 and CDR2 are MNHEY and SMNVEV (reference sequence). The CDR3: CASSPGQGVAYEQYF. CDR3 DNA: TGTGCCAGCAGTCCGGGACAGGGGGTAGCCTACGAGCAGTACTTC.

This clone was seen only once. The J gene is TRBJ2-3, the V gene TRBV7-3, with 11 bases fitting TRBD2. Germline V gene data show CDR1 as SGHTA and CDR2 as FQGTGA. J lost 2 bases, V lost 5 bases, and 3 bases had no gene match. The CDR3 covers 15 residues. The CDR3 nucleotides read TGTGCCAGCAGCCTTAGCGGGAGGGACACAGATACGCAGTATTTT. Protein: CASSLSGRDTDTQYF.

The V gene is TRBV19, the J gene TRBJ2-3; 7 bases agree with TRBD2. Trimming at V came to 2 bases and at J to 5 bases, leaving 16 bases not matched to a gene. CDR1 is LNHDA, CDR2 SQIVND, per germline (reference sequence). This CDR3 region has 18 residues. The CDR3 reads CASSISTGGRREGDTQYF. The CDR3 DNA is TGTGCCAGTAGTATATCGACCGGCGGTAGGAGGGAGGGAGATACGCAGTATTTT.

This clone turned up a few times. The V call is TRBV12-3 or TRBV12-4, the J call TRBJ1-1; 9 bases agree with TRBD1. This CDR3 spans 13 amino acids. V shed 2 bases, J shed 12 bases, and the junction held 7 bases outside the gene matches. The CDR3 here is CASSLNLGTGTFF. DNA of the CDR3: TGTGCCAGCAGTTTAAATTTGGGGACAGGGACTTTCTTT.

V and J are TRBV28 and TRBJ1-2; TRBD1 is a possible D gene (5 bases). V lost 2 bases and J 7 bases, leaving 11 bases between the germline ends. The germline gives CDR1 MDHEN, CDR2 SYDVKM. The CDR3 is 13 amino acids. Here the CDR3 reads CASSLSRASGYTF. CDR3 nucleotides: TGTGCCAGCAGTTTAAGCAGGGCGAGTGGCTACACCTTC.

This clone counts as medium-sized. The chain carries TRBV10-3 and TRBJ2-7; no clear D gene. The CDR3 extends over 14 amino acids. Germline V CDR1 and CDR2: ENHRY, SYGVKD. V lost 11 bases to trimming and J lost 0 bases, with 17 bases between them. This CDR3 is CAPLRLRSSYEQYF. Here the CDR3 DNA reads TGTGCCCCTTTACGATTGCGGAGCTCCTACGAGCAGTACTTC.

A remark on this clone: The sample carries other DNA sequences with the same CDR3. The chain uses TRBV18 and TRBJ1-5; no clear D. V was cut by 2 bases and J by 2 bases, with 4 bases left in between. CDR3 length: 13 residues. Germline CDR1 and CDR2: KGHSH and LQKENI. CDR3 coding DNA: TGTGCCAGCTCACCAGGGGGCAATCAGCCCCAGCATTTT. Translation: CASSPGGNQPQHF.

This clone was seen a single time. V and J are TRBV27 and TRBJ2-7; D perhaps matches TRBD2 (6 bases). V was cut by 8 bases and J by 0 bases, with 17 bases left in between. The CDR3 has 15 residues. Germline CDR1 reads MNHEY; CDR2 reads SMNVEV (reference sequence). CDR3 protein: CASRTGLKHSYEQYF. The CDR3 DNA reads TGTGCCAGCCGAACCGGACTAAAACACTCCTACGAGCAGTACTTC.

The chain joins TRBV11-2 to TRBJ2-7; 9 nucleotides match TRBD1. The J segment lost 2 bases and the V segment lost 0 bases, leaving 2 bases of the junction unmatched. From germline, CDR1 is SGHAT and CDR2 FQNNGV. The CDR3 consists of 15 residues. The CDR3 loop is CASSLDGTGPYEQYF. In DNA form, the CDR3 reads TGTGCCAGCAGCTTAGACGGGACAGGGCCCTACGAGCAGTACTTC.

The chain employs TRBV5-6 and TRBJ2-5; D possibly matches TRBD1 or TRBD2 (6 bases each). The germline CDR1 and CDR2 sequences are SGHDT and YYEEEE. This CDR3 comprises 16 residues. Trimming stripped 0 bases from V and 4 bases from J, with 16 bases between. The CDR3 here is CASSLVGRGGGETQYF. DNA for the CDR3: TGTGCCAGCAGCTTGGTCGGTCGCGGAGGGGGAGAGACCCAGTACTTC. Filled out from reference TRBV5-6 and TRBJ2-5, the complete variable domain reads DAGVTQSPTHLIKTRGQQVTLRCSPKSGHDTVSWYQQALGQGPQFIFQYYEEEERQRGNFPDRFSGHQFPNYSSELNVNALLLGDSALYLCASSLVGRGGGETQYFGPGTRLLVL.